This T cell receptor (beta chain) was sequenced in a study of shared clonotypes between healthy human individuals. Study observations and caveats: Expectations were that clonotype sharing among donors would be affected by sequencing depth. Sampling included only blood; tissue repertoires likely differ.

Deep-level settings were used for running the assay. Some clones are missing from TCRdb's copy, which holds only in-frame ones; the method was immunoSEQ multiplex PCR. This table has 2 million to 3 million clones, roughly 93% appearing once. This CDR3 has 18 residues. Germline-derived CDR1 and CDR2 are SGDLS and YYNGEE. With 0 bases clipped from V and 6 bases from J, the junction kept 15 bases outside the gene matches. To note about this clone: What it binds is not known.

The V call is TRBV9, the J call TRBJ2-1; TRBD1 matches at 7 bases. This receptor was taken from a young man in good health. Some clones in this sample may be carry-over from other donors' samples. The sequenced sample consisted of naive CD4+ T cells from PBMCs. Noted subset: CD45RA+ positively selected. The CDR3 coding sequence is TGTGCCAGCAGCGTAGAGCCCAAACCGGGACAGTACTCCAATGAGCAGTTCTTC. This gives the protein CASSVEPKPGQYSNEQFF.